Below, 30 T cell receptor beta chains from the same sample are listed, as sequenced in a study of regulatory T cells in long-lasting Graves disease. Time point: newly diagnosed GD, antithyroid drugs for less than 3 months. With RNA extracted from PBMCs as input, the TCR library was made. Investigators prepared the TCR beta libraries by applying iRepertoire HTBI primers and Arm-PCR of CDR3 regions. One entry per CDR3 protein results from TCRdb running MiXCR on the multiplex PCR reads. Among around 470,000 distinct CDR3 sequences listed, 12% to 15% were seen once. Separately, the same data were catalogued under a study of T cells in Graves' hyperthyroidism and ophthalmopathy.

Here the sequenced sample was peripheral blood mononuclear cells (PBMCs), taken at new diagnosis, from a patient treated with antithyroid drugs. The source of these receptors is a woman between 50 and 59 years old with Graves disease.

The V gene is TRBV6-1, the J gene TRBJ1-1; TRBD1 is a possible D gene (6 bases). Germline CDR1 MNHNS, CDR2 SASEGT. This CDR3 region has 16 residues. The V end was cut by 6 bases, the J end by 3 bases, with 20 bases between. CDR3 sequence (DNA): TGTGCCAGCAGAAACAGGCCAGGGGCAGTTCACACTGAAGCTTTCTTT. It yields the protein CASRNRPGAVHTEAFF.

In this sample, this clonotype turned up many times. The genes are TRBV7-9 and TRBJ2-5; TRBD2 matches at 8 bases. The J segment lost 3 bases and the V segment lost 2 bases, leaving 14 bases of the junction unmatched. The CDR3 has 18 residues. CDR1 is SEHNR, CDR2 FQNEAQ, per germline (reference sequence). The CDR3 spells CASSLPSRSGRAKETQYF. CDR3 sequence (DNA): TGTGCCAGCAGCTTACCCTCCAGGAGCGGGAGAGCTAAAGAGACCCAGTACTTC.

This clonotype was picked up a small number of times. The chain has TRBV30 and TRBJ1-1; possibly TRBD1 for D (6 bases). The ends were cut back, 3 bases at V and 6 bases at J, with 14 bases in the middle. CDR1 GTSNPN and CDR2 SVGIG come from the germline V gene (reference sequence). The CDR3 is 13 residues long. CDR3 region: CAWSTGQTAEAFF. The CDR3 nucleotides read TGTGCCTGGAGCACAGGACAGACAGCTGAAGCTTTCTTT.

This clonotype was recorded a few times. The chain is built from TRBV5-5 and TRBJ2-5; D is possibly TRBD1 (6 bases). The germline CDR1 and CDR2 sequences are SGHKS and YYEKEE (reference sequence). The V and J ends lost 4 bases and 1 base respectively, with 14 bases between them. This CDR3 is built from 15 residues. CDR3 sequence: CASSQVAGAQETQYF. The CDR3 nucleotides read TGTGCCAGCAGCCAAGTGGCAGGGGCCCAAGAGACCCAGTACTTC.

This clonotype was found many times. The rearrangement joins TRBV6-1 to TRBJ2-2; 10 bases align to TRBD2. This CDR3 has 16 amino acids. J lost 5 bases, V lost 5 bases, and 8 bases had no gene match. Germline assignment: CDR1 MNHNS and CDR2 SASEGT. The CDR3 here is CASSTSGEAGTGELFF. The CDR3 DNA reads TGTGCCAGCAGTACTAGCGGGGAGGCGGGAACCGGGGAGCTGTTTTTT.

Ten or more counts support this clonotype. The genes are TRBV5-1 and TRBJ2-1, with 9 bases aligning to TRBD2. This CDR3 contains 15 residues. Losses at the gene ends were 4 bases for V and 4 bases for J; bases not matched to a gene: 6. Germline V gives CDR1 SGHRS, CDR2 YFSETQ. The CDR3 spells CASSDGTSQYNEQFF. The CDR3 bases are TGCGCCAGCAGCGACGGGACTAGCCAGTACAATGAGCAGTTCTTC.

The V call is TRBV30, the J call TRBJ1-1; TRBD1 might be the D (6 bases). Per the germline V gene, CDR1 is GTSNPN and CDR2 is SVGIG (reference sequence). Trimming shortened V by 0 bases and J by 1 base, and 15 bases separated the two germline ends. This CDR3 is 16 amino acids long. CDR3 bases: TGTGCCTGGAGTGTATCCGGCAGGGGATCGAACACTGAAGCTTTCTTT. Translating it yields CAWSVSGRGSNTEAFF.

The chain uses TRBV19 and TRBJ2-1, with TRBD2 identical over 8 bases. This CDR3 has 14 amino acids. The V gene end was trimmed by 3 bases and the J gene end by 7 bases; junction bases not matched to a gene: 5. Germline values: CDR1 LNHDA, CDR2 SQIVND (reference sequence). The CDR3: CASSMGTRWNEQFF. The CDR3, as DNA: TGTGCCAGTAGTATGGGGACTAGGTGGAATGAGCAGTTCTTC.

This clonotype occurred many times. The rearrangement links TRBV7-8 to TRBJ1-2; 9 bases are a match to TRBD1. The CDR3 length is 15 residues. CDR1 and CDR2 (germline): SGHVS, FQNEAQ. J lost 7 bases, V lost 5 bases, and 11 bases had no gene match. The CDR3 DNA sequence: TGTGCCAGCAGCCCTGCGGACAGGGGAACGCGTGGCTACACCTTC. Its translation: CASSPADRGTRGYTF.

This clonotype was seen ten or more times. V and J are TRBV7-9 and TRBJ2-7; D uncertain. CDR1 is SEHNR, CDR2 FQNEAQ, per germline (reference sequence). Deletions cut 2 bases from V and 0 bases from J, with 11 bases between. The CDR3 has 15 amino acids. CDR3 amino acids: CASSLRAVSSYEQYF. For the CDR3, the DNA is TGTGCCAGCAGCTTAAGGGCTGTTAGCTCCTACGAGCAGTACTTC.

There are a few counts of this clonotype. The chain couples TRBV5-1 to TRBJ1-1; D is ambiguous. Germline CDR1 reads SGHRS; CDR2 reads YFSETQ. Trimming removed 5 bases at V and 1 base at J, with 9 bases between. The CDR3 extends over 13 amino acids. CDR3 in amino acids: CASSKGENTEAFF. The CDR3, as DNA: TGCGCCAGCAGTAAGGGTGAGAACACTGAAGCTTTCTTT.

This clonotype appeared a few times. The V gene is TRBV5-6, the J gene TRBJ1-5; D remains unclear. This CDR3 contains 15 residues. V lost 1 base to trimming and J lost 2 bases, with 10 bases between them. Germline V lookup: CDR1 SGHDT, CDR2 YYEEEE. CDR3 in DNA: TGTGCCAGCAGCTTGTGGGGAAGGGGCAATCAGCCCCAGCATTTT. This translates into CASSLWGRGNQPQHF.

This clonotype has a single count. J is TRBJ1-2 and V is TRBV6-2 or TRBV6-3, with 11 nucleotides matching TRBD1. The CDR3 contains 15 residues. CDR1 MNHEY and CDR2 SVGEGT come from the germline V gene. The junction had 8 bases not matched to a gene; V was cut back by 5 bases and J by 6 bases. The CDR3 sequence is CASSATGTGGDGYTF. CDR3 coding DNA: TGTGCCAGCAGTGCCACCGGGACAGGGGGAGATGGCTACACCTTC.

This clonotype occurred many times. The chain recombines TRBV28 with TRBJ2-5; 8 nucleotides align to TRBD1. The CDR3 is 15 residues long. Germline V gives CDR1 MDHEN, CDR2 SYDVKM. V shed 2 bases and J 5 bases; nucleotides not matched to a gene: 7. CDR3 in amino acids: CASSLDRGIFETQYF. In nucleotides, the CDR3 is TGTGCCAGCAGTTTAGACAGGGGAATTTTTGAGACCCAGTACTTC.

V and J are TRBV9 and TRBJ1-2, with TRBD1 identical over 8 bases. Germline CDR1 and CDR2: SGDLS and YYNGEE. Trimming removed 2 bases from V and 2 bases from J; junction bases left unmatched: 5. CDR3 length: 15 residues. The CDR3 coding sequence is TGTGCCAGCAGCGTGCAGGGGGCGGCAAACTATGGCTACACCTTC. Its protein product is CASSVQGAANYGYTF.

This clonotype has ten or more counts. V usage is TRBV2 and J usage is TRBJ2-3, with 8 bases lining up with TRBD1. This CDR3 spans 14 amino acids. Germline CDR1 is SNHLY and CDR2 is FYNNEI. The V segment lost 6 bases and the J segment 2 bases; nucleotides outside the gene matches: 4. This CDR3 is CASSRDRTTDTQYF. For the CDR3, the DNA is TGTGCCAGCAGCCGGGACAGGACCACAGATACGCAGTATTTT.

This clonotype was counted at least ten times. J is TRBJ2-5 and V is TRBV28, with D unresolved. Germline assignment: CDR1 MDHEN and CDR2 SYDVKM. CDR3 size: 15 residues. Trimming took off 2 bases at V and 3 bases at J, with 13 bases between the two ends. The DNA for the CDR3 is TGTGCCAGCAGTTTAAATCAGCTATGGAAAGAGACCCAGTACTTC. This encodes CASSLNQLWKETQYF. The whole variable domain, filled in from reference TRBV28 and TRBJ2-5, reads DVKVTQSSRYLVKRTGEKVFLECVQDMDHENMFWYRQDPGLGLRLIYFSYDVKMKEKGDIPEGYSVSREKKERFSLILESASTNQTSMYLCASSLNQLWKETQYFGPGTRLLVL.

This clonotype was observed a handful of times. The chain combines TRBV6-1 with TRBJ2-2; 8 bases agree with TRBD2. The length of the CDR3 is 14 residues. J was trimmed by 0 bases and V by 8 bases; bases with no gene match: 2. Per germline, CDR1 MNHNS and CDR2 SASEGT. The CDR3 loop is CASGGLANTGELFF. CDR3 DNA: TGTGCCAGCGGGGGACTAGCGAACACCGGGGAGCTGTTTTTT.

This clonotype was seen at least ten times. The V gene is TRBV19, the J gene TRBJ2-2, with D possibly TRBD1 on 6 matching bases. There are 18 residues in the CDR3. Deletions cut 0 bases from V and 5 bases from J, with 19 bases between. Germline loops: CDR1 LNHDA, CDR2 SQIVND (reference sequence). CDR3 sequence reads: CASSIDLLSRGWTGELFF. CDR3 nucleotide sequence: TGTGCCAGTAGTATAGATCTATTGAGCAGGGGATGGACCGGGGAGCTGTTTTTT. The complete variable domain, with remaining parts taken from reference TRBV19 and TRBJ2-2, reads DGGITQSPKYLFRKEGQNVTLSCEQNLNHDAMYWYRQDPGQGLRLIYYSQIVNDFQKGDIAEGYSVSREKKESFPLTVTSAQKNPTAFYLCASSIDLLSRGWTGELFFGEGSRLTVL.

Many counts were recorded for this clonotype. The CDR3 nucleotides read TGCGCCAGCAGCTCTGGACGGATTCCGACCCAAGCTAACTATGGCTACACCTTC. Protein: CASSSGRIPTQANYGYTF. The chain recombines TRBV5-1 with TRBJ1-2; D remains ambiguous. V lost 3 bases to trimming and J lost 0 bases, with 21 bases between them. Germline V gives CDR1 SGHRS, CDR2 YFSETQ. The CDR3 is made up of 18 amino acids. Complete variable domain (other parts from reference TRBV5-1 and TRBJ1-2): KAGVTQTPRYLIKTRGQQVTLSCSPISGHRSVSWYQQTPGQGLQFLFEYFSETQRNKGNFPGRFSGRQFSNSRSEMNVSTLELGDSALYLCASSSGRIPTQANYGYTFGSGTRLTVV.

Written as DNA, the CDR3 is TGTGCCTGGAGTGCAACAGGGGAGCTGTTTTTT. Its protein is CAWSATGELFF. This chain uses TRBV30 with TRBJ2-2; D is ambiguous. The V end was cut by 1 base, the J end by 8 bases, with 5 bases between. CDR3 length: 11 amino acids. Germline values: CDR1 GTSNPN, CDR2 SVGIG (reference sequence).

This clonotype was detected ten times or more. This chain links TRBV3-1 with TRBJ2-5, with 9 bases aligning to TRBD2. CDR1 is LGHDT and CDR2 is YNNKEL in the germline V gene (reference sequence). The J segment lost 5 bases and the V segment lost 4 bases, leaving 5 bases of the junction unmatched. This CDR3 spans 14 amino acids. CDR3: CASSPSGMSETQYF. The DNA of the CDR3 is TGTGCCAGCAGCCCTAGCGGGATGTCGGAGACCCAGTACTTC.

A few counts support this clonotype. This chain's CDR3 is CASSLQGIRETQYF. Here the CDR3 DNA reads TGTGCCAGCAGCCTACAGGGCATCCGGGAGACCCAGTACTTC. The rearrangement uses TRBV28 and TRBJ2-5; weak D call: TRBD1 (6 bases). The CDR3 is made up of 14 amino acids. V lost 6 bases and J lost 5, with 16 bases in between. Germline V gene sequence: CDR1 MDHEN, CDR2 SYDVKM.

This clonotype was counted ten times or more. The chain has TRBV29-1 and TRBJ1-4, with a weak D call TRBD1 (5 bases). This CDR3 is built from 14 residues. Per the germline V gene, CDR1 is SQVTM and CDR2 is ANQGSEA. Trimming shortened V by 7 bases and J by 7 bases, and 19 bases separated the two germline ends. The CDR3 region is CSGSRGGVGEKLFF. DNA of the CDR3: TGCAGCGGAAGCCGGGGAGGGGTGGGTGAAAAACTGTTTTTT.

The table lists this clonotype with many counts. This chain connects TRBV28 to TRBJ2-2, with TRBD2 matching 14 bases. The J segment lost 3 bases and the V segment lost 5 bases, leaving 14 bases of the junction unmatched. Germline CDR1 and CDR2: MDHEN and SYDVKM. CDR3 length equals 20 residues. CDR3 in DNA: TGTGCCAGCAGTCTGACCGGGACTAGCGGGAGTGAATGGTACACCGGGGAGCTGTTTTTT. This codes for CASSLTGTSGSEWYTGELFF.

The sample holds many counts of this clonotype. DNA of the CDR3: TGTGCCAGCAGACCCGGAGGTACTAGACGCCACGAGCAGTACTTC. Protein: CASRPGGTRRHEQYF. V is TRBV7-2 and J is TRBJ2-7, with D perhaps TRBD2 (5 bases). Per germline, CDR1 SGHTA and CDR2 FQGNSA. V lost 6 bases and J 5 bases, leaving 20 bases between the germline ends. The CDR3 spans 15 residues.

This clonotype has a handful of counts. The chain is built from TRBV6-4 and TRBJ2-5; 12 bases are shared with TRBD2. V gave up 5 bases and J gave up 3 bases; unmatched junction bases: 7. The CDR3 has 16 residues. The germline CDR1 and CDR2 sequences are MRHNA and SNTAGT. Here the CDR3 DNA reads TGTGCCAGCAGTTACCCCAGACTAGCGGGAGAAGAGACCCAGTACTTC. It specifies CASSYPRLAGEETQYF.

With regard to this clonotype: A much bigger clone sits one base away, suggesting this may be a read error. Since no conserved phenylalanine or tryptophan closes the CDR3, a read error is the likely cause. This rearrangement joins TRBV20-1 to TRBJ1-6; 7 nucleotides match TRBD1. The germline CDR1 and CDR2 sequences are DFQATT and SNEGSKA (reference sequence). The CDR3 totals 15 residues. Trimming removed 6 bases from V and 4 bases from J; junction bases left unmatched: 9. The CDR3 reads CSAEDRREYNSPLHL. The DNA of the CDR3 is TGCAGTGCAGAGGACAGGCGCGAATATAATTCACCCCTCCACCTT.

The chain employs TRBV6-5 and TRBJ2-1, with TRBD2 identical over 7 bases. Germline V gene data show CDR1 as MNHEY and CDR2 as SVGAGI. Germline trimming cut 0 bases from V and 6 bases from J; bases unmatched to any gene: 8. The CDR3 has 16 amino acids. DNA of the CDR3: TGTGCCAGCAGTTACTCGTCTAGCGGAGTTAGCAATGAGCAGTTCTTC. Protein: CASSYSSSGVSNEQFF.

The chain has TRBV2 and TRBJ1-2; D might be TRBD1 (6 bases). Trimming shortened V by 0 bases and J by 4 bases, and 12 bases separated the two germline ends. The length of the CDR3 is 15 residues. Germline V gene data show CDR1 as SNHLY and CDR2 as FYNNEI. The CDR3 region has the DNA TGTGCCAGCAGTGAAGCAGGGACAAGGGTCTATGGCTACACCTTC. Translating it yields CASSEAGTRVYGYTF.